A selection of T cell receptor beta chains follows, all from one sample in a study of T cells in Graves' hyperthyroidism and ophthalmopathy. TCRdb used MiXCR to reprocess the multiplex PCR reads, holding one entry per CDR3 protein. The profile covers hundreds of thousands of distinct CDR3 sequences, with over 12% appearing a single time and 4.3% taken by the ten largest. The material sequenced was blood. Source of these receptors: a woman aged 40 to 50 with Graves' ophthalmopathy. The CDR3 runs from the conserved cysteine through the conserved F or W. The D gene is left open where the match is weak. Expanded clones are given a class, and other clones once, few, many or no size at all.

clone size	V gene	J gene	D gene	CDR3 protein	CDR3 DNA
many	TRBV28	TRBJ1-1	.	CASTEAGAGRDTEAFF	TGTGCCAGCACTGAAGCGGGGGCGGGCAGGGACACTGAAGCTTTCTTT
many	TRBV19	TRBJ1-3	TRBD1	CASSEFGQGLISSGNTIYF	TGTGCCAGTAGTGAGTTTGGACAGGGCCTTATTAGCTCTGGAAACACCATATATTTT
.	TRBV7-9	TRBJ2-5	.	CASSLDRANQETQYF	TGTGCCAGCAGCTTAGACAGGGCGAATCAAGAGACCCAGTACTTC
many	TRBV2	TRBJ1-3	TRBD1	CASSRTGESGNTIYF	TGTGCCAGCAGCCGGACAGGGGAATCCGGAAACACCATATATTTT
.	TRBV6-2/TRBV6-3	TRBJ2-2	.	CASSNQRPPYEQYFGPAGELFF	.
many	TRBV12-3/TRBV12-4	TRBJ2-5	.	CASSLNDETQYF	TGTGCCAGCAGTTTAAACGACGAGACCCAGTACTTC
few	TRBV19	TRBJ1-2	TRBD1	CASSTQGEAYGYTF	TGTGCCAGTAGTACGCAGGGGGAAGCCTATGGCTACACCTTC
many	TRBV6-2/TRBV6-3	TRBJ2-7	TRBD2	CASSPPPGLVPYEQYF	TGTGCCAGCAGCCCCCCGCCGGGACTAGTTCCCTACGAGCAGTACTTC
.	TRBV12-3/TRBV12-4	TRBJ2-1	.	CASSPRGREFF	TGTGCCAGCAGTCCCCGGGGGCGGGAGTTCTTC
many	TRBV28	TRBJ2-7	.	CASRTTDPAGRYEQYF	TGTGCCAGCAGAACCACGGACCCTGCTGGGCGGTACGAGCAGTACTTC
.	TRBV6-1	TRBJ2-2	.	CASSARGAETGELFF	TGTGCCAGCAGTGCTCGGGGGGCCGAGACCGGGGAGCTGTTTTTT
few	TRBV28	TRBJ2-5	.	CASSLSREVAETQYF	TGTGCCAGCAGTTTATCCAGGGAGGTAGCAGAGACCCAGTACTTC
many	TRBV12-3/TRBV12-4	TRBJ1-1	.	CASTRIWNTEAFF	TGTGCCAGCACGCGAATCTGGAACACTGAAGCTTTCTTT
.	TRBV20-1	TRBJ1-5	TRBD1	CSANYRGKGGNQPQHF	TGCAGTGCAAATTACAGGGGGAAAGGGGGAAATCAGCCCCAGCATTTT
once	TRBV6-2/TRBV6-3	TRBJ1-5	.	CASTPIRTVSNQPQHF	TGTGCCAGCACTCCCATCAGGACAGTTAGCAATCAGCCCCAGCATTTT
many	TRBV19	TRBJ1-1	.	CASSAGLNTEAFF	TGTGCCAGCAGTGCGGGATTGAACACTGAAGCTTTCTTT
many	TRBV27	TRBJ1-1	.	CASSFVQGLNTEAFF	TGTGCCAGCAGTTTCGTGCAGGGCCTGAACACTGAAGCTTTCTTT
.	TRBV27	TRBJ2-2	.	CASFRRKTLGGTGEPFF	TGTGCCAGCTTCCGCCGGAAAACACTCGGCGGGACCGGGGAGCCGTTTTTT
.	TRBV12-3/TRBV12-4	TRBJ2-5	.	CASSLIFGAGYQETQYF	TGTGCCAGCAGCTTGATTTTTGGTGCAGGCTACCAAGAGACCCAGTACTTC
once	TRBV6-2/TRBV6-3	TRBJ1-2	.	CATWGTGYTF	TGTGCCACCTGGGGCACCGGCTACACCTTC
many	TRBV19	TRBJ2-2	.	CASSIGLAGWTGELFF	TGTGCCAGTAGTATTGGTCTAGCCGGTTGGACCGGGGAGCTGTTTTTT
few	TRBV29-1	TRBJ2-3	TRBD2	CSVVTSGRRDTQYF	TGCAGCGTTGTGACTAGCGGGAGGAGGGATACGCAGTATTTT
many	TRBV28	TRBJ2-7	.	CASSAQRGSYEQYF	TGTGCCAGCAGTGCCCAACGAGGGTCCTACGAGCAGTACTTC
.	TRBV12-5	TRBJ1-1	.	CASGLGEGTEAFF	TGTGCTAGTGGTTTGGGTGAAGGAACTGAAGCTTTCTTT
few	TRBV7-2	TRBJ2-7	.	CASSSHLGEQYF	TGTGCCAGCAGCTCCCATTTGGGGGAGCAGTACTTC
.	TRBV7-8	TRBJ2-7	.	CASNRGLTYEQYF	TGTGCCTCTAACCGGGGGCTGACCTACGAGCAGTACTTC
few	TRBV5-1	TRBJ2-7	.	CASSPALDFTYEQYF	TGCGCCAGCAGCCCCGCTTTAGACTTTACCTACGAGCAGTACTTC
many	TRBV6-2/TRBV6-3	TRBJ2-4	.	CASSYRQSIAKNIQYF	TGTGCCAGCAGTTATCGACAGAGCATAGCCAAAAACATTCAGTACTTC
many	TRBV12-3/TRBV12-4	TRBJ2-2	TRBD2	CASSSMGGVAGELFF	TGTGCCAGCAGTTCGATGGGGGGGGTGGCCGGGGAGCTGTTTTTT
.	TRBV3-1	TRBJ2-7	.	CASSQENRDVSSYEQYF	TGTGCCAGCAGCCAAGAGAATCGGGACGTGAGCTCCTACGAGCAGTACTTC